The TCR beta chain under discussion was sequenced for a study of identical twins. Study conclusions and caveats: Low generation-probability sequences were in excess among twin-shared out-of-frame alpha sequences. A cross-sectional statistical analysis, not follow-up of the same donors, supported the conclusions.

This clonotype appeared many times. Its antigen is unknown. CDR3 size: 15 residues. In germline, CDR1 is MDHEN, CDR2 SYDVKM. The J segment lost 4 bases and the V segment lost 7 bases, leaving 11 bases of the junction unmatched. Using its own MiXCR run on the 5' RACE reads, TCRdb lists one record per CDR3 protein. This table holds fewer than 650,000 distinct CDR3 sequences, roughly 9.9% found once. Another study also made use of these data, one on yellow fever vaccine responses in identical twins.

The TCR originated in a young woman in good health. The genes are TRBV28 and TRBJ2-3, with 7 bases fitting TRBD2. Source material: PBMCs. The CDR3 loop is CASMRAGEGADTQYF. Written as DNA, the CDR3 is TGTGCCAGCATGAGGGCGGGAGAGGGCGCAGATACGCAGTATTTT.